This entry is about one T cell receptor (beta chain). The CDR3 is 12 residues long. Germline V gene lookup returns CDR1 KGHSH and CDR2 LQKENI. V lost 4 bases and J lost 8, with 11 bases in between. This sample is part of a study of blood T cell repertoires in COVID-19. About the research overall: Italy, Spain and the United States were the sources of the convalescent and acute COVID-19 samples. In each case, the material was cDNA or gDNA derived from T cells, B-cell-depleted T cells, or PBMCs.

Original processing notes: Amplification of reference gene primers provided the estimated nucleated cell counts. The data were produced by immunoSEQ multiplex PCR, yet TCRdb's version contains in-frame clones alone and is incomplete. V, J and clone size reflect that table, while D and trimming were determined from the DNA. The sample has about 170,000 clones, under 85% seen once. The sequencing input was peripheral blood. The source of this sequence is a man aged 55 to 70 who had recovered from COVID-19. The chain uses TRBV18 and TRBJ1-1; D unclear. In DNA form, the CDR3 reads TGTGCCAGCTCACAAACGGGCGGGGAAGCTTTCTTT. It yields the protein CASSQTGGEAFF.